The 18 T cell receptor beta chains in this list originate from one sample, sequenced in a study of shared T cell receptors in the human thymus. TCRdb's copy holds only in-frame clones and misses some; the assay was immunoSEQ multiplex PCR. The table lists roughly 550,000 clones, around 78% of them singletons. This same sample was also taken into another study, of human thymus T cells.

Sequencing was carried out using thymocytes. The receptors were gathered from a boy in the first two years of life with a congenital heart defect.

The gene calls are TRBV28 and TRBJ2-1; 11 nucleotides agree with TRBD2. The germline CDR1 and CDR2 sequences are MDHEN and SYDVKM. The ends lost 8 bases at V and 10 bases at J; junction bases unmatched: 13. The CDR3 runs 15 residues. CDR3 protein: CASDSASGRPCEQFF. CDR3 DNA: TGTGCCAGCGACTCTGCTAGCGGGAGGCCTTGCGAGCAGTTCTTC.

This rearrangement joins TRBV10-2 to TRBJ1-5; 7 bases fit TRBD1. The ends lost 7 bases at V and 4 bases at J; junction bases unmatched: 4. This CDR3 contains 13 residues. In germline, CDR1 is WSHSY, CDR2 SAAADI. This CDR3 is CASTGRGNQPQHF. CDR3 bases: TGCGCCAGCACCGGCAGGGGGAATCAGCCCCAGCATTTT.

This clone was recorded a few times. The chain couples TRBV6-1 to TRBJ1-5, with TRBD1 identical over 12 bases. The CDR3 contains 18 residues. Germline CDR1 and CDR2: MNHNS and SASEGT. With V trimmed by 4 bases and J by 7 bases, 14 bases remained unmatched. The CDR3, as DNA: TGTGCCAGCAGTGCAACTTTGGGGGACAGGGGGCTCGGGCAGCCCCAGCATTTT. It codes for CASSATLGDRGLGQPQHF.

V and J are TRBV27 and TRBJ2-1, with TRBD1 identical over 7 bases. Per the germline V gene, CDR1 is MNHEY and CDR2 is SMNVEV (reference sequence). The CDR3 extends over 16 amino acids. V shed 6 bases and J 0 bases; nucleotides not matched to a gene: 8. CDR3 region: CASSVPGTASYNEQFF. CDR3 coding DNA: TGTGCCAGCAGCGTACCGGGGACAGCCTCCTACAATGAGCAGTTCTTC.

The CDR3 region has the DNA TGCGCCAGCAGCTTGAAGGCGGGAGGGCCTTTCAATGAGCAGTTCTTC. Protein product: CASSLKAGGPFNEQFF. The chain links TRBV5-1 to TRBJ2-1; 9 bases agree with TRBD2. V lost 1 base, J lost 6 bases, and 8 bases stayed unmatched. The germline CDR1 and CDR2 sequences are SGHRS and YFSETQ. CDR3 length: 16 residues.

V usage is TRBV10-3 and J usage is TRBJ2-2; 9 bases are a match to TRBD1. The V and J ends lost 3 bases and 2 bases, in that order; junction bases with no gene match: 4. CDR1 is ENHRY, CDR2 SYGVKD, per germline. The CDR3 is made up of 16 amino acids. The CDR3 loop reads CAISEGDRANTGELFF. As DNA, the CDR3 is TGTGCCATCAGTGAAGGGGACAGGGCTAACACCGGGGAGCTGTTTTTT.

The chain carries TRBV27 and TRBJ1-1; perhaps TRBD1 as D (5 bases). V lost 2 bases and J 0 bases, leaving 16 bases between the germline ends. CDR3 length: 17 amino acids. In germline, CDR1 is MNHEY, CDR2 SMNVEV (reference sequence). The CDR3 protein is CASSLRGDSRMNTEAFF. The CDR3 nucleotides are TGTGCCAGCAGTTTACGAGGCGACAGTAGGATGAACACTGAAGCTTTCTTT.

The chain combines TRBV2 with TRBJ2-1; 10 positions match TRBD1. CDR3 size: 14 residues. Germline V gene lookup returns CDR1 SNHLY and CDR2 FYNNEI. After removal of 6 bases from V and 4 bases from J, the junction contained 3 bases not matched to a gene. The CDR3 spells CASRDRGGYNEQFF. Written as DNA, the CDR3 is TGTGCCAGCAGGGACAGGGGGGGATACAATGAGCAGTTCTTC.

The chain combines TRBV18 with TRBJ1-2, with D perhaps TRBD1 (6 bases). The CDR3 has 20 amino acids. CDR1 is KGHSH and CDR2 is LQKENI in the germline V gene. The V end was cut by 0 bases, the J end by 2 bases, with 25 bases between. CDR3 DNA sequence: TGTGCCAGCTCACCACCTCCACAGGGTCCTTTAGTGCTTTTAAACTATGGCTACACCTTC. This codes for CASSPPPQGPLVLLNYGYTF.

This clone was detected a few times. The chain employs TRBV6-1 and TRBJ2-1; D may be TRBD2 (6 bases). Germline values: CDR1 MNHNS, CDR2 SASEGT. This CDR3 region has 12 residues. Between the trimmed V and J ends, which lost 6 bases and 10 bases, there was a span of 13 bases. The CDR3 region is CASRDYLREQFF. The CDR3 nucleotides are TGTGCCAGCAGGGACTACCTAAGGGAGCAGTTCTTC.

The chain has TRBV29-1 and TRBJ1-4; possibly TRBD1 for D (6 bases). The CDR3 is made up of 14 amino acids. From germline, CDR1 is SQVTM and CDR2 ANQGSEA. The V gene lost 0 bases and the J gene lost 7 bases, with 12 bases spanning the gap. CDR3 coding DNA: TGCAGCGTTGAAGAGGGCAGGGGACCTGAAAAACTGTTTTTT. It translates to CSVEEGRGPEKLFF.

This clone was observed a few times. For the CDR3, the DNA is TGTGCCAGCAACCCAAATGGACTAGCGGGAGGAGAGACCCAGTACTTC. This codes for CASNPNGLAGGETQYF. V and J are TRBV21-1 and TRBJ2-5; no check of the table's D call, TRBD2, against the DNA was made. TRBV21-1 is a pseudogene locus. This CDR3 is built from 16 residues.

This chain links TRBV14 with TRBJ2-2, with 8 nucleotides matching TRBD2. This CDR3 comprises 18 residues. The germline CDR1 and CDR2 sequences are SGHDN and FVKESK. V lost 6 bases to trimming and J lost 2 bases; unmatched junction nucleotides: 14. CDR3 in amino acids: CASSLKWSSGSNTGELFF. The CDR3 region has the DNA TGTGCCAGCAGTCTTAAGTGGTCTAGCGGGTCTAACACCGGGGAGCTGTTTTTT.

This chain uses TRBV25-1 with TRBJ2-7; 9 bases fit TRBD2. The ends lost 0 bases at V and 5 bases at J; junction bases unmatched: 8. Per germline, CDR1 MGHDK and CDR2 SYGVNS. The CDR3 runs to 16 residues. CDR3 coding DNA: TGTGCCAGCAGTGAATATAGGCGGGGGGGCATCGACGAGCAGTACTTC. The encoded protein is CASSEYRRGGIDEQYF.

V and J are TRBV4-3 and TRBJ2-7; 10 positions match TRBD2. The germline gives CDR1 LGHNA, CDR2 YSLEER. This CDR3 region has 17 residues. With 0 bases clipped from V and 3 bases from J, the junction kept 8 bases outside the gene matches. The CDR3 sequence is CASSQDFPLAGVYEQYF. CDR3 bases: TGCGCCAGCAGCCAAGATTTTCCCCTAGCGGGGGTCTACGAGCAGTACTTC.

This clone was seen a handful of times. The rearrangement uses TRBV4-1 and TRBJ1-4; D possibly corresponds to TRBD1 (6 bases). Germline V gene sequence: CDR1 MGHRA, CDR2 YSYEKL. This CDR3 has 14 residues. V was pared by 4 bases and J by 4 bases, with 10 bases between. CDR3: CASSPDRDNEKLFF. The CDR3, as DNA: TGCGCCAGCAGCCCGGACAGAGATAATGAAAAACTGTTTTTT.

The J gene is TRBJ2-5, the V gene TRBV18; D perhaps matches TRBD2 (6 bases). Germline CDR1 is KGHSH and CDR2 is LQKENI. The CDR3 extends over 16 amino acids. The V gene lost 4 bases and the J gene lost 3 bases, with 18 bases spanning the gap. CDR3 sequence (DNA): TGTGCCAGCTCACGGGGTTTGAGACTAGTGAAAGAGACCCAGTACTTC. As protein: CASSRGLRLVKETQYF.

This rearrangement joins TRBV9 to TRBJ2-5; weak D call: TRBD2 (5 bases). The CDR3 has 17 amino acids. CDR1 and CDR2 (germline): SGDLS, YYNGEE. V was trimmed by 3 bases and J by 2 bases, leaving 20 bases between them. Here the CDR3 DNA reads TGTGCCAGCAGCGAGACGGGGAGCGGATCCCTTCAAGAGACCCAGTACTTC. Its protein is CASSETGSGSLQETQYF.